These 18 T cell receptor beta chains were all obtained from the same sample, sequenced in a study of blood T cells in healthy people across ages. PCR was performed a second time for roughly 7 to 11 cycles using a sample-barcoded 5' primer and a J-beta primer mix. TCRdb passed the 5' RACE reads through MiXCR, listing each CDR3 protein once. This table has 650,000 to 800,000 distinct CDR3 sequences, more than 40% appearing once. The source material was blood. Receptor source: a man aged 55 to 70 in good health.

This clonotype was counted only a few times. The rearrangement joins TRBV6-2 or TRBV6-3 to TRBJ2-5, with 11 nucleotides matching TRBD2. CDR3 length: 16 residues. Per the germline V gene, CDR1 is MNHEY and CDR2 is SVGEGT. The V gene end was trimmed by 6 bases and the J gene end by 2 bases; junction bases not matched to a gene: 8. DNA for the CDR3: TGTGCCAGCAGAAATGGACTAGCGGGCTGGCAAGAGACCCAGTACTTC. Encoded protein: CASRNGLAGWQETQYF.

The chain combines TRBV12-3 or TRBV12-4 with TRBJ2-5, with D maybe TRBD1 (6 bases). The CDR3 totals 13 residues. V was shortened by 5 bases and J by 9 bases, with 16 bases between the two germline ends. The DNA for the CDR3 is TGTGCCAGCAGTGAAAGGGGGAAGTCGTCCCAGTACTTC. Translation gives CASSERGKSSQYF.

The V gene is TRBV15, the J gene TRBJ2-3; 8 bases agree with TRBD2. Trimming cost V 5 bases and J 6 bases; bases outside gene matches: 10. Germline V CDR1 and CDR2: LNHNV, YYDKDF (reference sequence). The CDR3 covers 15 residues. The CDR3 here is CATSPLAGGRDTQYF. CDR3 in DNA: TGTGCCACCAGCCCTTTGGCGGGGGGCCGGGATACGCAGTATTTT.

To note about this clonotype: Being one base from a much bigger clone, this may be a read error. The CDR3 nucleotides are TGCGCCAGCAGCCAAGGACTAGCGGGGGGCTACAATGAGCAGTACTTC. Translated, it gives CASSQGLAGGYNEQYF. The chain couples TRBV4-3 to TRBJ2-1, with 13 bases fitting TRBD2. The J call may be faulty, since TRBJ2-7 better matches the DNA end. Germline CDR1 LGHNA, CDR2 YSLEER. This CDR3 region has 16 residues.

The V gene is TRBV20-1, the J gene TRBJ1-6; tentatively, D is TRBD1 (5 bases). From germline, CDR1 is DFQATT and CDR2 SNEGSKA (reference sequence). V was trimmed by 0 bases and J by 9 bases, leaving 9 bases between them. The CDR3 runs to 13 residues. CDR3 nucleotide sequence: TGCAGTGCTAGAGATATGCAGGGTTCACCCCTCCACTTT. Translation gives CSARDMQGSPLHF.

The count of this clonotype is one. The chain carries TRBV28 and TRBJ1-5, with 7 bases aligning to TRBD1. Germline V lookup: CDR1 MDHEN, CDR2 SYDVKM. The V and J ends lost 5 bases and 5 bases, in that order; junction bases with no gene match: 18. The CDR3 covers 18 residues. The CDR3 loop reads CASSTLSVRTGGDQPQHF. The CDR3 DNA reads TGTGCCAGCAGTACCTTATCGGTGCGGACAGGTGGGGATCAGCCCCAGCATTTT.

The CDR3 region is CATSDLQDYGYTF. The CDR3 nucleotides are TGTGCCACCAGTGATTTGCAAGACTATGGCTACACCTTC. The chain is built from TRBV24-1 and TRBJ1-2, with no clear D. Germline-derived CDR1 and CDR2 are KGHDR and SFDVKD. The CDR3 is 13 residues long. The V and J ends lost 0 bases and 3 bases respectively, with 4 bases between them.

The chain is built from TRBV7-8 and TRBJ2-7; D not certain. The V gene's germline CDR1 is SGHVS and CDR2 FQNEAQ. V was cut by 7 bases and J by 4 bases, with 5 bases left in between. The length of the CDR3 is 10 residues. CDR3: CASNMYEQYF. The CDR3 DNA reads TGTGCCAGCAATATGTACGAGCAGTACTTC.

The chain recombines TRBV2 with TRBJ1-2; TRBD1 might be the D (5 bases). The germline V gene has CDR1 SNHLY and CDR2 FYNNEI. This CDR3 comprises 15 residues. The V and J ends lost 10 bases and 3 bases respectively, with 21 bases between them. CDR3 protein: CATGKTGYSYYGYTF. The CDR3 DNA reads as TGTGCCACCGGTAAAACAGGCTACTCTTACTATGGCTACACCTTC.

V usage is TRBV20-1 and J usage is TRBJ2-1; 11 bases match TRBD2. Germline CDR1 reads DFQATT; CDR2 reads SNEGSKA (reference sequence). Trimming cost V 2 bases and J 3 bases; bases outside gene matches: 6. The CDR3 length is 16 residues. CDR3 sequence reads: CSARLSGGVNYNEQFF. DNA for the CDR3: TGCAGTGCTAGACTTAGCGGGGGGGTGAACTACAATGAGCAGTTCTTC.

Many counts were recorded for this clonotype. The chain uses TRBV7-2 and TRBJ2-3; weak D call: TRBD2 (5 bases). V lost 1 base and J 6 bases, leaving 8 bases between the germline ends. The CDR3 is made up of 13 amino acids. The V gene's germline CDR1 is SGHTA and CDR2 FQGNSA. For the CDR3, the DNA is TGTGCCAGCAGCTTAGGGCCGGGGGATACGCAGTATTTT. Amino acids: CASSLGPGDTQYF. Supplemented by reference TRBV7-2 and TRBJ2-3, the full variable domain reads GAGVSQSPSNKVTEKGKDVELRCDPISGHTALYWYRQSLGQGLEFLIYFQGNSAPDKSGLPSDRFSAERTGGSVSTLTIQRTQQEDSAVYLCASSLGPGDTQYFGPGTRLTVL.

As regards this clonotype: Mismatch with germline at one junction end may stem from a read error. The V call is TRBV6-6, the J call TRBJ2-2; tentative D call: TRBD2 (6 bases). The CDR3 extends over 15 amino acids. The germline V gene has CDR1 MNHNY and CDR2 SVGAGI (reference sequence). The CDR3 DNA reads TGTGCCAGCAGTTACCTTCGTCAGAACACCGGGGGGCTGTTTTTT. Protein sequence: CASSYLRQNTGGLFF.

Regarding this clonotype: A read error may be the cause here, since a much bigger clone is one base away. The genes are TRBV29-1 and TRBJ1-2; 10 bases are shared with TRBD1. CDR3 size: 13 residues. The V and J ends lost 7 bases and 7 bases, in that order; junction bases with no gene match: 9. Germline V gene data show CDR1 as SQVTM and CDR2 as ANQGSEA. The CDR3 region has the DNA TGCAGCGCCGCGACAGGGGGCACGTCTGGCTACACCTTC. It specifies CSAATGGTSGYTF.

This clonotype has a count of ten or more. This chain links TRBV6-2 or TRBV6-3 with TRBJ1-2, with 11 bases aligning to TRBD1. This CDR3 comprises 17 residues. Germline V lookup: CDR1 MNHEY, CDR2 SVGEGT. The trim removed 2 bases at V and 1 base at J, leaving 6 bases unmatched. CDR3 in amino acids: CASSYRTGGSNNYGYTF. DNA for the CDR3: TGTGCCAGCAGTTACCGGACAGGGGGCTCGAATAACTATGGCTACACCTTC.

CDR3 in amino acids: CATSSDSFSYEQYF. CDR3 coding DNA: TGTGCCACCAGCAGTGACAGTTTCTCCTACGAGCAGTACTTC. The chain recombines TRBV15 with TRBJ2-7; TRBD1 is a possible D gene (5 bases). The CDR3 covers 14 residues. Trimming shortened V by 3 bases and J by 0 bases, and 9 bases separated the two germline ends. Germline V lookup: CDR1 LNHNV, CDR2 YYDKDF (reference sequence). Drawing the rest from reference TRBV15 and TRBJ2-7, the complete variable domain is DAMVIQNPRYQVTQFGKPVTLSCSQTLNHNVMYWYQQKSSQAPKLLFHYYDKDFNNEADTPDNFQSRRPNTSFCFLDIRSPGLGDTAMYLCATSSDSFSYEQYFGPGTRLTVT.

The CDR3, as DNA: TGTGCCAGCAGCCCGGGGGGGGGCAGCTTCTATGGCTACACCTTC. Its protein product is CASSPGGGSFYGYTF. The chain combines TRBV27 with TRBJ1-2; D may be TRBD1 (6 bases). The germline gives CDR1 MNHEY, CDR2 SMNVEV (reference sequence). This CDR3 has 15 residues. With 6 bases removed from V and 4 bases from J, the gap between germline ends came to 18 bases.

There are a few counts of this clonotype. This chain uses TRBV2 with TRBJ1-1; D ambiguous. This CDR3 has 14 amino acids. Germline CDR1 SNHLY, CDR2 FYNNEI. V was cut by 6 bases and J by 11 bases, with 22 bases left in between. CDR3: CASSANLFPMGAFF. The CDR3 DNA reads as TGTGCCAGCAGCGCGAATTTGTTTCCTATGGGGGCTTTCTTT.

The chain combines TRBV7-3 with TRBJ1-6; D is uncertain. CDR3 length: 15 amino acids. Per germline, CDR1 SGHTA and CDR2 FQGTGA. The V gene lost 2 bases and the J gene lost 1 base, with 6 bases spanning the gap. The CDR3 DNA follows: TGTGCCAGCAGCTTAGAGGGTTCCTATAATTCACCCCTCCACTTT. This codes for CASSLEGSYNSPLHF.